This T cell receptor beta chain emerged from a study of cytomegalovirus exposure and HLA in healthy donors. In the study overall: From 150 million to 200 million T cells, an earlier analysis saw 100 million to 140 million unique TCR beta sequences.

The CDR3 runs to 14 residues. After removal of 5 bases from V and 2 bases from J, the junction contained 2 bases not matched to a gene. The germline CDR1 and CDR2 sequences are MNHEY and SMNVEV (reference sequence). The PCR had 60 Vbeta and 13 Jbeta primers. The data were produced by immunoSEQ multiplex PCR, yet TCRdb's version contains in-frame clones alone and is incomplete. This table has about 200,000 clones, 82% appearing once. On this clone itself: Its antigen is unknown.

Overall study findings and caveats: After further analysis at a later stage, 16,951 TCR beta sequences were associated with HLA alleles at 0.05 false discovery rate. Later analysis found that TCR beta chains associated with HLA were more clonally expanded than other, equally common chains. About 150 TCR beta chains were listed as cytomegalovirus-associated.

Sequenced material: PBMCs. The chain combines TRBV27 with TRBJ1-3; 8 bases line up with TRBD1. The source of this sequence is a boy younger than 10 in good health and CMV-seronegative. CDR3 protein: CASSQTGAGNTIYF. The CDR3 DNA follows: TGTGCCAGCAGTCAGACAGGGGCTGGAAACACCATATATTTT.